The 10 T cell receptor beta chains given below trace back to one sample, sequenced in a study of blood T cell repertoires in COVID-19. Profiling relied on immunoSEQ multiplex PCR, and the TCRdb table lists in-frame clones only, not all of them. The sample records about 250,000 clones, 80% to 90% being singletons. The sequenced material came from peripheral blood. These receptors originate from an elderly man with acute or convalescent COVID-19.

This clone was seen a few times. The V and J genes are TRBV29-1 and TRBJ2-7, with a weak D call TRBD2 (5 bases). Trimming stripped 1 base from V and 0 bases from J, with 10 bases between. Germline V CDR1 and CDR2: SQVTM, ANQGSEA. This CDR3 spans 14 amino acids. The CDR3: CSVEGAGSSYEQYF. In DNA, the CDR3 is TGCAGCGTTGAAGGAGCTGGGAGCTCCTACGAGCAGTACTTC.

The J gene is TRBJ2-7, the V gene TRBV4-3; 10 positions agree with TRBD2. V lost 3 bases, J lost 3 bases, and 2 bases stayed unmatched. The CDR3 is 14 amino acids. Looked up from germline, CDR1 is LGHNA and CDR2 is YSLEER. CDR3 DNA sequence: TGCGCCAGCAGCCATTCTAGCGGGAGCTACGAGCAGTACTTC. Amino acids: CASSHSSGSYEQYF.

V usage is TRBV7-2 and J usage is TRBJ2-1, with TRBD1 matching 10 bases. Germline values: CDR1 SGHTA, CDR2 FQGNSA. There are 14 residues in the CDR3. Unmatched junction bases numbered 8, after V lost 6 bases and J lost 9 bases. CDR3 protein: CASRPGQGWSEQFF. CDR3 coding DNA: TGTGCCAGCAGGCCGGGACAGGGGTGGAGTGAGCAGTTCTTC.

V and J are TRBV5-6 and TRBJ1-4, with 9 bases fitting TRBD1. The CDR3 is 18 residues long. The V and J ends lost 0 bases and 3 bases, in that order; junction bases with no gene match: 9. CDR1 and CDR2 from the germline V gene are SGHDT and YYEEEE. The CDR3, as DNA: TGTGCCAGCAGCTTGGACAGGGGGCCCATTGGGGCTAATGAAAAACTGTTTTTT. Protein product: CASSLDRGPIGANEKLFF.

The chain is built from TRBV13 and TRBJ1-1, with TRBD1 identical over 8 bases. This CDR3 region has 17 residues. The J segment lost 4 bases and the V segment lost 6 bases, leaving 16 bases of the junction unmatched. CDR1 and CDR2 (germline): PRHDT, FYEKMQ (reference sequence). The CDR3 sequence: CASSPLGQGLWVTEAFF. The CDR3 DNA follows: TGTGCCAGCAGTCCTTTAGGACAGGGTCTATGGGTCACTGAAGCTTTCTTT.

The CDR3 DNA reads as TGTGCCAGTAGTATCATGGAGGGCTCTGGAAACACCATATATTTT. This sequence encodes CASSIMEGSGNTIYF. The V gene is TRBV19, the J gene TRBJ1-3; D is undetermined. The germline V gene has CDR1 LNHDA and CDR2 SQIVND (reference sequence). This CDR3 contains 15 residues. V dropped 3 bases and J dropped 0 bases, with 9 bases sitting between them.

The chain employs TRBV7-9 and TRBJ1-4, with 7 bases aligning to TRBD1. V shed 1 base, J shed 0 bases, and the junction held 2 bases outside the gene matches. CDR1 and CDR2 from the germline V gene are SEHNR and FQNEAQ (reference sequence). This CDR3 spans 16 amino acids. In DNA, the CDR3 is TGTGCCAGCAGCTTAGGGGGGACAGCAACTAATGAAAAACTGTTTTTT. Protein product: CASSLGGTATNEKLFF.

CDR3 bases: TGTGCCAGCAGTAAACCACACCCGACTAGCTACACCGGGGAGCTGTTTTTT. As protein: CASSKPHPTSYTGELFF. This rearrangement joins TRBV6-2 or TRBV6-3 to TRBJ2-2; 7 nucleotides align to TRBD2. CDR1 MNHEY and CDR2 SVGEGT come from the germline V gene. CDR3 length equals 17 residues. The junction had 12 bases not matched to a gene; V was cut back by 5 bases and J by 3 bases.

This clone was counted a single time. This chain connects TRBV19 to TRBJ2-2, with TRBD1 matching 7 bases. The J segment lost 6 bases and the V segment lost 3 bases, leaving 10 bases of the junction unmatched. The CDR3 length is 16 residues. Germline V gene data show CDR1 as LNHDA and CDR2 as SQIVND (reference sequence). The CDR3 sequence is CASSMDRNIEAGELFF. CDR3 sequence (DNA): TGTGCCAGTAGTATGGACAGGAATATAGAAGCCGGGGAGCTGTTTTTT.

V is TRBV27 and J is TRBJ2-5; 12 nucleotides align to TRBD2. Germline CDR1 and CDR2: MNHEY and SMNVEV (reference sequence). Germline trimming cut 6 bases from V and 5 bases from J; bases unmatched to any gene: 10. The length of the CDR3 is 16 residues. The CDR3 DNA sequence: TGTGCCAGCAGGGGGCTAGCGGGAGGGGTAACGGAGACCCAGTACTTC. It codes for CASRGLAGGVTETQYF.